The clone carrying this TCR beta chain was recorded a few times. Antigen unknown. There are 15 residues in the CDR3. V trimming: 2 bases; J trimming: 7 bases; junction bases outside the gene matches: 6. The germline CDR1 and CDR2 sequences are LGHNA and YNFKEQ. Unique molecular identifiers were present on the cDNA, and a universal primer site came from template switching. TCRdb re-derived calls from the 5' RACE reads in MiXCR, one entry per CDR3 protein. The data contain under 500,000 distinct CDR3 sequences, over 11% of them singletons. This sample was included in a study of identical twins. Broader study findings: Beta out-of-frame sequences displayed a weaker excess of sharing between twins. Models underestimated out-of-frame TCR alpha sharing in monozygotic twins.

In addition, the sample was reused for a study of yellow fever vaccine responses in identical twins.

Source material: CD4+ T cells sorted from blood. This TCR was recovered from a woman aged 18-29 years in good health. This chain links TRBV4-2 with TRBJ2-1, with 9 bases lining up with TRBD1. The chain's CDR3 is CASSQSGQGRNEQFF. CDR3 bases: TGTGCCAGCAGCCAATCCGGACAGGGGAGGAATGAGCAGTTCTTC.